This TCR beta chain is drawn from a study of T cells after yellow fever vaccination. Findings and limits, study-wide: Repertoires obtained by FACS sorting could include abundant clonotypes that entered as contaminants from the bulk population.

Germline V gene lookup returns CDR1 SGHVS and CDR2 FQNEAQ. The J segment lost 7 bases and the V segment lost 4 bases, leaving 3 bases of the junction unmatched. The CDR3 contains 13 residues. Ten or more counts support this clonotype. As yet, its antigen is unknown. Using its own MiXCR run on the 5' RACE reads, TCRdb lists one record per CDR3 protein. This sample yields about 240,000 distinct CDR3 sequences, of which roughly 7.2% are seen a single time; more than 0.8% belongs to the top ten. V is TRBV7-8 and J is TRBJ2-1; 8 nucleotides match TRBD2. This clonotype was sampled from a man aged 30 to 45 who received the YFV17D yellow fever vaccine. This material consisted of CD4+ T cells sorted from PBMCs, taken 15 days after the yellow fever booster vaccination. In DNA form, the CDR3 reads TGTGCCAGCAGCTCAGAGCGGGGGAATGAGCAGTTCTTC. Its protein product is CASSSERGNEQFF.